This TCR beta chain was sequenced during a study of CD8 T cells in ankylosing spondylitis. Broader study findings: Clones linked to disease, bearing a CD8+ phenotype, were relatively rare in peripheral blood.

With molecular barcodes, quantitative 5'-RACE was used to make the TCR beta libraries. One entry per CDR3 protein, called by TCRdb with MiXCR from the 5' RACE reads. The table includes 300,000 to 400,000 distinct CDR3 sequences, 20% to 25% detected once. The germline V gene encodes CDR1 SNHLY and CDR2 FYNNEI. V gave up 7 bases and J gave up 4 bases; unmatched junction bases: 10. There are 15 residues in the CDR3. This clonotype was counted at least ten times. Its antigen is undetermined. The sample was blood, either unsorted or a sorted T cell fraction (not recorded which). The receptor was derived from a male donor with ankylosing spondylitis or in good health (not recorded which). The chain is built from TRBV2 and TRBJ1-5; 7 nucleotides line up with TRBD1. The CDR3 DNA sequence: TGTGCCAGCAATTCGGACAGGCCGGTTAATCAGCCCCAGCATTTT. Its translation: CASNSDRPVNQPQHF.